The 9 T cell receptor beta chains reported below all come from one sample, sequenced in a study of cytomegalovirus exposure and HLA in healthy donors. 60 Vbeta and 13 Jbeta primers were used in PCR. Repertoires were generated with immunoSEQ multiplex PCR, while TCRdb's copy carries only in-frame clones and drops some. The table has roughly 88,000 clones, around 80% seen once; the top ten hold 5.3%. Material for sequencing was PBMCs. Receptors were obtained from a man aged 30 to 45 in good health and CMV-seropositive.

This chain connects TRBV7-9 to TRBJ2-7, with D perhaps matching TRBD1 (6 bases). V was clipped by 5 bases and J by 3 bases, with 8 bases between them. The CDR3 extends over 12 amino acids. Germline CDR1 SEHNR, CDR2 FQNEAQ (reference sequence). CDR3 protein: CASSLTGYEQYF. The CDR3 DNA reads TGTGCCAGCAGCCTGACAGGCTACGAGCAGTACTTC.

There are a few counts of this clone. This chain links TRBV5-4 with TRBJ2-5; D is possibly TRBD1 (5 bases). The germline V and J ends were trimmed by 3 bases and 11 bases, with 23 bases remaining between them. This CDR3 is built from 15 residues. Germline V gene data show CDR1 as SGHNT and CDR2 as YYREEE (reference sequence). This chain's CDR3 is CASSSSGAVSAEQYF. In DNA form, the CDR3 reads TGTGCCAGCAGCTCATCTGGGGCTGTCTCTGCGGAGCAGTACTTC. Full variable domain (rest looked up from reference TRBV5-4 and TRBJ2-5): ETGVTQSPTHLIKTRGQQVTLRCSSQSGHNTVSWYQQALGQGPQFIFQYYREEENGRGNFPPRFSGLQFPNYSSELNVNALELDDSALYLCASSSSGAVSAEQYFGPGTRLLVL.

This CDR3 reads CASSQRQGVNYGYTF. CDR3 DNA: TGCGCCAGCAGCCAGCGACAGGGGGTGAACTATGGCTACACCTTC. The chain joins TRBV4-1 to TRBJ1-2, with 9 positions matching TRBD1. Unmatched junction bases numbered 4, after V lost 3 bases and J lost 2 bases. The CDR3 is made up of 15 amino acids. Germline V gene data show CDR1 as MGHRA and CDR2 as YSYEKL.

V gene TRBV7-8 combines with J gene TRBJ2-3; no reliable D call. Per the germline V gene, CDR1 is SGHVS and CDR2 is FQNEAQ. The ends were cut back, 0 bases at V and 5 bases at J, with 6 bases in the middle. This CDR3 has 13 amino acids. This chain's CDR3 is CASSLARGDTQYF. DNA for the CDR3: TGTGCCAGCAGCTTAGCGCGAGGAGATACGCAGTATTTT.

The chain employs TRBV7-3 and TRBJ1-1, with D tentatively TRBD1 (6 bases). CDR1 is SGHTA, CDR2 FQGTGA, per germline. Trimming took 4 bases from V and 1 from J, leaving 13 bases between them. The CDR3 sequence is 15 residues long. Here the CDR3 reads CASSSQGQANTEAFF. The CDR3 DNA sequence: TGTGCCAGCAGCTCCCAGGGGCAGGCGAACACTGAAGCTTTCTTT.

The chain uses TRBV6-5 and TRBJ1-3, with D possibly matching TRBD1 (6 bases). The CDR3 length is 15 residues. V was shortened by 0 bases and J by 3 bases, with 9 bases between the two germline ends. Germline assignment: CDR1 MNHEY and CDR2 SVGAGI. The chain's CDR3 is CASSYSGTLGNTIYF. CDR3 bases: TGTGCCAGCAGTTACTCTGGGACACTTGGAAACACCATATATTTT.

The V and J genes are TRBV19 and TRBJ1-2; tentatively, D is TRBD1 (6 bases). The CDR3 spans 15 residues. V dropped 3 bases and J dropped 5 bases, with 16 bases sitting between them. Germline values: CDR1 LNHDA, CDR2 SQIVND (reference sequence). CDR3 in amino acids: CASSIDRRGAYGYTF. DNA of the CDR3: TGTGCCAGTAGTATCGACCGCAGGGGCGCATATGGCTACACCTTC.

The chain combines TRBV27 with TRBJ2-6; no clear D. The germline V gene has CDR1 MNHEY and CDR2 SMNVEV (reference sequence). Trimming cost V 0 bases and J 2 bases, with 5 bases left between them. This CDR3 spans 15 amino acids. The DNA of the CDR3 is TGTGCCAGCAGTTTATCCATAGCTGGGGCCAACGTCCTGACTTTC. Residues: CASSLSIAGANVLTF.

The chain links TRBV5-6 to TRBJ1-4; 11 bases align to TRBD1. V lost 2 bases and J lost 7; bases outside the gene matches: 1. The CDR3 is 14 residues long. CDR1 is SGHDT, CDR2 YYEEEE, per germline. The CDR3 bases are TGTGCCAGCAGCTTCGGGACAGGGGGTGAAAAACTGTTTTTT. This sequence encodes CASSFGTGGEKLFF.